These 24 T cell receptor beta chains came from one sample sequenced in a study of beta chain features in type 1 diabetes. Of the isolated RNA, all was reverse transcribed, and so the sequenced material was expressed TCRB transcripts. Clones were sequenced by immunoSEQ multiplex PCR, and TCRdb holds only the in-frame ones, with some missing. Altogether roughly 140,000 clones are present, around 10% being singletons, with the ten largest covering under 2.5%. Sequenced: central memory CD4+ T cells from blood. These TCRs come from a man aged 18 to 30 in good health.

DNA of the CDR3: TGTGCCAGCAGTTACACCGGACAGAATAATGAAAAACTGTTTTTT. It codes for CASSYTGQNNEKLFF. This chain uses TRBV6-5 with TRBJ1-4; perhaps TRBD1 as D (6 bases). V shed 2 bases and J shed 4 bases, with 11 bases lying between them. The V gene's germline CDR1 is MNHEY and CDR2 SVGAGI. This CDR3 spans 15 amino acids.

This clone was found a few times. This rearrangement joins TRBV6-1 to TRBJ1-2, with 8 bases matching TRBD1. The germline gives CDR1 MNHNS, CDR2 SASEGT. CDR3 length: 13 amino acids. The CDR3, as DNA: TGTGTCTCCCTTTCGGACAGGGTTGTTGGCTACACCTTC. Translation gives CVSLSDRVVGYTF.

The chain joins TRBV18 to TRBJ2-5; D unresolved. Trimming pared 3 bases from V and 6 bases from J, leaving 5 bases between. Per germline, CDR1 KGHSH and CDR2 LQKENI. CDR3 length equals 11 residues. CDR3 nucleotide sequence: TGTGCCAGCTCACCGCAGCAGACCCAGTACTTC. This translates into CASSPQQTQYF.

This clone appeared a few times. The CDR3 loop is CASSRTVKQETQYF. The CDR3 bases are TGTGCCAGCAGCAGGACAGTAAAACAAGAGACCCAGTACTTC. This chain connects TRBV7-2 to TRBJ2-5, with D tentatively TRBD1 (6 bases). This CDR3 contains 14 residues. Trimming took 5 bases from V and 2 from J, leaving 12 bases between them. Per the germline V gene, CDR1 is SGHTA and CDR2 is FQGNSA.

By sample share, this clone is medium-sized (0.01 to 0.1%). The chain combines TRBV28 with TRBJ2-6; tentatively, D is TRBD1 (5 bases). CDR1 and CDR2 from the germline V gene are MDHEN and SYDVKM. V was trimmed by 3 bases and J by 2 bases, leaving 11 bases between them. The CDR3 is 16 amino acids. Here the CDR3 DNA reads TGTGCCAGCAGTTTTAGGGGAACCACTGGGGCCAACGTCCTGACTTTC. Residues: CASSFRGTTGANVLTF.

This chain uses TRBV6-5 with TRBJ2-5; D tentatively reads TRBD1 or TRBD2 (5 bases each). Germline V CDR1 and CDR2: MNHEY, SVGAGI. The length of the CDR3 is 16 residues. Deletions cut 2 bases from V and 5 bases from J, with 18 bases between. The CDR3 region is CASSYPSARGRETQYF. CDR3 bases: TGTGCCAGCAGTTACCCCTCCGCGAGGGGCCGGGAGACCCAGTACTTC.

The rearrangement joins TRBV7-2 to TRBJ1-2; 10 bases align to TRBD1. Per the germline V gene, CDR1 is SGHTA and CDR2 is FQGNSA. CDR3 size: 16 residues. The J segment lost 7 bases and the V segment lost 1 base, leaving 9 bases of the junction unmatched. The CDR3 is CASSLGVRQGAGGYTF. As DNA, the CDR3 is TGTGCCAGCAGCTTAGGGGTACGACAGGGGGCTGGTGGCTACACCTTC. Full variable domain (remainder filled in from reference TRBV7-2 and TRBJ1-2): GAGVSQSPSNKVTEKGKDVELRCDPISGHTALYWYRQSLGQGLEFLIYFQGNSAPDKSGLPSDRFSAERTGGSVSTLTIQRTQQEDSAVYLCASSLGVRQGAGGYTFGSGTRLTVV.

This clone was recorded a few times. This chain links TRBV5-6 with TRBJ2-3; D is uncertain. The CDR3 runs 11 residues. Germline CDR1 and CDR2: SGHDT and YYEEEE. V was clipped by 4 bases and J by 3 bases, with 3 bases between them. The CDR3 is CASSLTDTQYF. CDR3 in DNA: TGTGCCAGCAGCCTTACAGATACGCAGTATTTT.

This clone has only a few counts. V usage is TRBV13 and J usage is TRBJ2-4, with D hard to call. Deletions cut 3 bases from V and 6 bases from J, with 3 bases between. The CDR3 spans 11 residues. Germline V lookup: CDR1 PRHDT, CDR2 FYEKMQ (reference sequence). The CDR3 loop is CASSFANIQYF. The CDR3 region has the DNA TGTGCCAGCAGCTTTGCAAACATTCAGTACTTC. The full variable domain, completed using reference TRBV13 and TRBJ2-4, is AAGVIQSPRHLIKEKRETATLKCYPIPRHDTVYWYQQGPGQDPQFLISFYEKMQSDKGSIPDRFSAQQFSDYHSELNMSSLELGDSALYFCASSFANIQYFGAGTRLSVL.

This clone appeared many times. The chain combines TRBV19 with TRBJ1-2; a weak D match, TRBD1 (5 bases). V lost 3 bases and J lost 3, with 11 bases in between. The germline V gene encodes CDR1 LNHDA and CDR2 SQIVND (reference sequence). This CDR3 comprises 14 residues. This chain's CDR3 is CASSMTTAHYGYTF. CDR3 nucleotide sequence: TGTGCCAGTAGTATGACGACAGCACACTATGGCTACACCTTC.

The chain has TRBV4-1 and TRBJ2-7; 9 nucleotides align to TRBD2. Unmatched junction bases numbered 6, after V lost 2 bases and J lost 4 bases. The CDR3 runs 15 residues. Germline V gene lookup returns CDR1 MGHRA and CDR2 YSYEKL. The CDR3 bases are TGCGCCAGCAGCCAACCGGGACTAGCTGCTTACGAGCAGTACTTC. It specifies CASSQPGLAAYEQYF.

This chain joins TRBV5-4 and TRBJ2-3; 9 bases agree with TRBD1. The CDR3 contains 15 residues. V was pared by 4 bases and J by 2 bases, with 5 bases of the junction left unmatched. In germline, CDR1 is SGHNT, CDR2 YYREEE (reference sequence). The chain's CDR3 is CASSPGTGNTDTQYF. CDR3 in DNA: TGTGCCAGCAGCCCCGGGACAGGGAACACAGATACGCAGTATTTT.

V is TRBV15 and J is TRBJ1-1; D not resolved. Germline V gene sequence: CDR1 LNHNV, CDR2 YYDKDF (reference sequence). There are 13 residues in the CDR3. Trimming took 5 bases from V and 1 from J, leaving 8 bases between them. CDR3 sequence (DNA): TGTGCCACCAGCCTCGAGTGGAACACTGAAGCTTTCTTT. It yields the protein CATSLEWNTEAFF.

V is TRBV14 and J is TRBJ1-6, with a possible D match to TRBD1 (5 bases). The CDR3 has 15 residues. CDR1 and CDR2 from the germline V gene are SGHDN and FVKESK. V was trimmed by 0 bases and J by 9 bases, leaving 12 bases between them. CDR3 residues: CASSQDFGGGSPLHF. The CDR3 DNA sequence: TGTGCCAGCAGCCAAGATTTCGGGGGAGGTTCACCCCTCCACTTT.

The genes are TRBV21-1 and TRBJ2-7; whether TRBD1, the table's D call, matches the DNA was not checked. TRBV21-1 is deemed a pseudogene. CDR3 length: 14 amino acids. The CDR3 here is CASSLRDRSYEQYF. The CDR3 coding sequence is TGTGCCAGCAGCCTCCGGGACAGGTCCTACGAGCAGTACTTC.

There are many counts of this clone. The CDR3 protein is CAWDRAGSPLHF. As DNA, the CDR3 is TGTGCCTGGGACAGGGCGGGATCACCCCTCCACTTT. This chain uses TRBV30 with TRBJ1-6; 7 nucleotides agree with TRBD1. The length of the CDR3 is 12 residues. V lost 5 bases, J lost 10 bases, and 5 bases stayed unmatched. CDR1 GTSNPN and CDR2 SVGIG come from the germline V gene (reference sequence). Full variable domain (outside the CDR3, taken from reference TRBV30 and TRBJ1-6): SQTIHQWPATLVQPVGSPLSLECTVEGTSNPNLYWYRQAAGRGLQLLFYSVGIGQISSEVPQNLSASRPQDRQFILSSKKLLLSDSGFYLCAWDRAGSPLHFGNGTRLTVT.

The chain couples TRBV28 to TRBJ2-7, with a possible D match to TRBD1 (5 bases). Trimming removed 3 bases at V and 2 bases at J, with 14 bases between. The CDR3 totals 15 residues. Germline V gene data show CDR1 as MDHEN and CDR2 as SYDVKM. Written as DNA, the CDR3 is TGTGCCAGCAGTTTGATTGGCAGGGAAGCCTACGAGCAGTACTTC. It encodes CASSLIGREAYEQYF. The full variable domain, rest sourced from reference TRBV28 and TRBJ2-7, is DVKVTQSSRYLVKRTGEKVFLECVQDMDHENMFWYRQDPGLGLRLIYFSYDVKMKEKGDIPEGYSVSREKKERFSLILESASTNQTSMYLCASSLIGREAYEQYFGPGTRLTVT.

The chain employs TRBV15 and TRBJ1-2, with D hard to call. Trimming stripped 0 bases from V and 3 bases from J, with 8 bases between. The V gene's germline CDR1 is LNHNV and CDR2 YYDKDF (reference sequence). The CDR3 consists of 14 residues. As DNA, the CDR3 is TGTGCCACCAGCAGAGATCACGGAGACTATGGCTACACCTTC. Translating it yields CATSRDHGDYGYTF.

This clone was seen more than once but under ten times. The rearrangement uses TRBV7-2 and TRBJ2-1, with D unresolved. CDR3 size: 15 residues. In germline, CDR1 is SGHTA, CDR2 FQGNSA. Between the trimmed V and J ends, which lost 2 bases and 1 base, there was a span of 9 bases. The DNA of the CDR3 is TGTGCCAGCAGCTTAACAGCCCGGTCCTACAATGAGCAGTTCTTC. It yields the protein CASSLTARSYNEQFF.

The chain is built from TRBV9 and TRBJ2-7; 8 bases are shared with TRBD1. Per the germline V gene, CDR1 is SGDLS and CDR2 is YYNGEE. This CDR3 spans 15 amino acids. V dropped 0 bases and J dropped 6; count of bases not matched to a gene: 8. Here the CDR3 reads CASSVDLGQGGEQYF. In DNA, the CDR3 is TGTGCCAGCAGCGTAGATCTAGGACAGGGTGGCGAGCAGTACTTC.

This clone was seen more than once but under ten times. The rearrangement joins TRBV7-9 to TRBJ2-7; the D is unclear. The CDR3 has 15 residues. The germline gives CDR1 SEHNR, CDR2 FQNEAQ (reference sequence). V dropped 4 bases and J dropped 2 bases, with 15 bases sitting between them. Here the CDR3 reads CASSSLLGSTYEQYF. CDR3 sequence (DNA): TGTGCCAGCAGCTCCTTGTTAGGATCGACCTACGAGCAGTACTTC. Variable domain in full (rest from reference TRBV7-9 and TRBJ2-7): DTGVSQNPRHKITKRGQNVTFRCDPISEHNRLYWYRQTLGQGPEFLTYFQNEAQLEKSRLLSDRFSAERPKGSFSTLEIQRTEQGDSAMYLCASSSLLGSTYEQYFGPGTRLTVT.

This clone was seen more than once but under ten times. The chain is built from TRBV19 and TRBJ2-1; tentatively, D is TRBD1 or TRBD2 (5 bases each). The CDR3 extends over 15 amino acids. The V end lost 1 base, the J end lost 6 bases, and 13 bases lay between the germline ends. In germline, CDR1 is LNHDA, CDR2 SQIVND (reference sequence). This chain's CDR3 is CASSIGRENSNEQFF. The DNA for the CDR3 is TGTGCCAGTAGTATAGGCAGGGAGAACTCCAATGAGCAGTTCTTC.

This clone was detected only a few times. CDR3 bases: TGTGCCAGCAGTGGACAGGGGACCTACACAGATACGCAGTATTTT. It yields the protein CASSGQGTYTDTQYF. This chain links TRBV2 with TRBJ2-3; 8 positions agree with TRBD1. The germline gives CDR1 SNHLY, CDR2 FYNNEI. The CDR3 covers 15 residues. Trimming removed 4 bases from V and 2 bases from J; junction bases left unmatched: 5.

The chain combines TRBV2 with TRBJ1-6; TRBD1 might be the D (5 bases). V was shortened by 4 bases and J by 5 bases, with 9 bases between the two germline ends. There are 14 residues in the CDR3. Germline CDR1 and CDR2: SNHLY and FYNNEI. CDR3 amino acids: CASSGQRDNSPLHF. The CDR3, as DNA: TGTGCCAGCAGTGGACAGCGAGATAATTCACCCCTCCACTTT. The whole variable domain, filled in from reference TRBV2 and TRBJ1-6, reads EPEVTQTPSHQVTQMGQEVILRCVPISNHLYFYWYRQILGQKVEFLVSFYNNEISEKSEIFDDQFSVERPDGSNFTLKIRSTKLEDSAMYFCASSGQRDNSPLHFGNGTRLTVT.